This T cell receptor beta chain was sequenced in a study of cytomegalovirus exposure and HLA in healthy donors. Study results and limitations: V- and J-gene trimming of TCR beta was linked (in a later analysis) to a missense DCLRE1C variant.

A note on this clone: Antigen: not known.

CDR3 size: 15 residues. Losses at the gene ends were 0 bases for V and 0 bases for J; bases not matched to a gene: 3. Germline V gene sequence: CDR1 SGDLS, CDR2 YYNGEE. The PCR made use of 60 Vbeta and 13 Jbeta primers. The assay was immunoSEQ multiplex PCR, and TCRdb's table has in-frame clones only and misses some. The table shows about 220,000 clones, with approximately 80% occurring only once. This sequence joins TRBV9 and TRBJ2-7; TRBD1 matches at 7 bases. Sequencing used PBMCs. The receptor comes from a boy between 2 and 10 years old in good health and CMV-seronegative. CDR3 nucleotide sequence: TGTGCCAGCAGCGTAGGACGGGACAGCTCCTACGAGCAGTACTTC. This codes for CASSVGRDSSYEQYF.